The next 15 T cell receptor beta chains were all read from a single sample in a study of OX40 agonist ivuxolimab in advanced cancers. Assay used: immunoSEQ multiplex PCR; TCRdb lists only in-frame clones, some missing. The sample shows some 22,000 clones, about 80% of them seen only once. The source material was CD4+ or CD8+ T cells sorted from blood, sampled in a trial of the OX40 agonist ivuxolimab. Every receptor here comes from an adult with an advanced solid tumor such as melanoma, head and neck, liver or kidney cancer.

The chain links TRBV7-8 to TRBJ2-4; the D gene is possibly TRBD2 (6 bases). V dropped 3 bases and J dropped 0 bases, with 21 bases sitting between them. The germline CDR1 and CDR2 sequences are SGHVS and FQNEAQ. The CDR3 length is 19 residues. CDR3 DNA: TGTGCCAGCAGCTTTACCACAGATAGCGGAATTTTAGCCAAAAACATTCAGTACTTC. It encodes CASSFTTDSGILAKNIQYF. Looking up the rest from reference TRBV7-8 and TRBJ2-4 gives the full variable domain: GAGVSQSPRYKVAKRGQDVALRCDPISGHVSLFWYQQALGQGPEFLTYFQNEAQLDKSGLPSDRFFAERPEGSVSTLKIQRTQQEDSAVYLCASSFTTDSGILAKNIQYFGAGTRLSVL.

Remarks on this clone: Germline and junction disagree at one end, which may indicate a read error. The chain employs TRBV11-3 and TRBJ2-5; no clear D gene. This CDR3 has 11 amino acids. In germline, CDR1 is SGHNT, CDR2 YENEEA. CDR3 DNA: TGTGCCAGCAGCCCCCAAGTGACCCAGTACTTC. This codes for CASSPQVTQYF.

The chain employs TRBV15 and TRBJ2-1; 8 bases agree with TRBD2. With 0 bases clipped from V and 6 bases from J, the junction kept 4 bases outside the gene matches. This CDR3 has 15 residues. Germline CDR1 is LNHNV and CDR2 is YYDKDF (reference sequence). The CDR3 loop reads CATSREAGEFNEQFF. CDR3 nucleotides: TGTGCCACCAGCAGAGAAGCGGGAGAGTTCAATGAGCAGTTCTTC.

The CDR3, as DNA: TGTGCCAGCAGCTTAGAACTAGCGGGAGACCACGAGCAGTACTTC. Its translation: CASSLELAGDHEQYF. V usage is TRBV7-8 and J usage is TRBJ2-7, with 11 bases that match TRBD2. The ends lost 1 base at V and 5 bases at J; junction bases unmatched: 4. CDR3 size: 15 residues. From germline, CDR1 is SGHVS and CDR2 FQNEAQ.

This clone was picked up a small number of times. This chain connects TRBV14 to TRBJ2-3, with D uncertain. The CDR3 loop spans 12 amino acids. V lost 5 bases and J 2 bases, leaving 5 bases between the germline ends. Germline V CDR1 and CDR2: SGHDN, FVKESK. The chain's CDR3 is CASSEHTDTQYF. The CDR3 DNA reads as TGTGCCAGCAGCGAGCACACAGATACGCAGTATTTT.

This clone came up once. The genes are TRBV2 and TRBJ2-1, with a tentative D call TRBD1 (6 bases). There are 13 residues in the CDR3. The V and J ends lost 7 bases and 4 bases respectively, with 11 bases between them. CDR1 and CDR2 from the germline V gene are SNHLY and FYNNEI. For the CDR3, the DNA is TGTGCCAGCACTAGGACAGAGTACAATGAGCAGTTCTTC. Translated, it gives CASTRTEYNEQFF.

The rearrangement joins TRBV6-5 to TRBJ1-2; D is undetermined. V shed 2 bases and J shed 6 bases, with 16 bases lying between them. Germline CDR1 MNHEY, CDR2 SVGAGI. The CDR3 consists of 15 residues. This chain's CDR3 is CASSYGVDGADGYTF. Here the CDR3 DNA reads TGTGCCAGCAGTTACGGGGTTGACGGAGCGGATGGCTACACCTTC.

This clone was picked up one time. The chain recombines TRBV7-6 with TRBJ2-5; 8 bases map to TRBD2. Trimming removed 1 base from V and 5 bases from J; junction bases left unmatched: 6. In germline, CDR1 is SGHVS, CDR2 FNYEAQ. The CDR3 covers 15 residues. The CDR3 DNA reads TGTGCCAGCAGCTTAGAGGCGGGAGGCGGGGAGACCCAGTACTTC. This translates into CASSLEAGGGETQYF.

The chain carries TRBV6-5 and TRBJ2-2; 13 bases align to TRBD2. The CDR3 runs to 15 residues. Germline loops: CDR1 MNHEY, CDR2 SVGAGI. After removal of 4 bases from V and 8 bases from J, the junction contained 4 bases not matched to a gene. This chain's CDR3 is CASSLTSGRPGELFF. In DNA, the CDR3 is TGTGCCAGCAGTTTGACTAGCGGGAGGCCTGGGGAGCTGTTTTTT.

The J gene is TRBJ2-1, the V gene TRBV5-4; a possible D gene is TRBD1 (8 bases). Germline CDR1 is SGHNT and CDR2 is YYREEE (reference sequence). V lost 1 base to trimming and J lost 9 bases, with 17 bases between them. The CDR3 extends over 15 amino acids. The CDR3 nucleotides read TGTGCCAGCAGCTTGAACAGGGGGGGAGCGTCTGAGCAGTTCTTC. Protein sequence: CASSLNRGGASEQFF. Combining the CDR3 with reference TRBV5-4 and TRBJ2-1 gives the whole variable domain ETGVTQSPTHLIKTRGQQVTLRCSSQSGHNTVSWYQQALGQGPQFIFQYYREEENGRGNFPPRFSGLQFPNYSSELNVNALELDDSALYLCASSLNRGGASEQFFGPGTRLTVL.

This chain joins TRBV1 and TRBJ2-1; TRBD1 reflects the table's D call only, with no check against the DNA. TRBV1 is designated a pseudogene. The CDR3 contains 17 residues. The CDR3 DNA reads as TGCACCAGCAGCCAATCGTTGACAGGGATCGGGAACCTTGAGCAGTTCTTC. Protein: CTSSQSLTGIGNLEQFF.

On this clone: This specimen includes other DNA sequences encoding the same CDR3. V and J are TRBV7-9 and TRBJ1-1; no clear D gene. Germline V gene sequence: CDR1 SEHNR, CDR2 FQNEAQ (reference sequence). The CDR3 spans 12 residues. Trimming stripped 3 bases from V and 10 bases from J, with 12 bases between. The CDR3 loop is CASSFYGVAAFF. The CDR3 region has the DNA TGTGCCAGCAGCTTCTACGGGGTGGCAGCTTTCTTT.

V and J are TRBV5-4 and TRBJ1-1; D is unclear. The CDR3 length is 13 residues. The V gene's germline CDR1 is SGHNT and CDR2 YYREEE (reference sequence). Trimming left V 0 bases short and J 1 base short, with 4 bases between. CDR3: CASSLGENTEAFF. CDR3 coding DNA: TGTGCCAGCAGCTTGGGGGAGAACACTGAAGCTTTCTTT.

CDR3 protein: CASSIGLDEQFF. The CDR3 coding sequence is TGTGCCAGTAGTATCGGACTAGATGAGCAGTTCTTC. V gene TRBV19 combines with J gene TRBJ2-1, with TRBD2 matching 7 bases. The CDR3 runs 12 residues. V was clipped by 3 bases and J by 8 bases; unmatched bases: 1. Germline-derived CDR1 and CDR2 are LNHDA and SQIVND (reference sequence).

CDR3 DNA sequence: TGTGCCAGCAGTGGTCCAAACACCGGGGAGCTGTTTTTT. This sequence encodes CASSGPNTGELFF. The chain links TRBV2 to TRBJ2-2; the D is unclear. Trimming shortened V by 4 bases and J by 2 bases, and 5 bases separated the two germline ends. This CDR3 has 13 residues. Germline V gene data show CDR1 as SNHLY and CDR2 as FYNNEI.